Sequencing of this TCR beta chain was carried out in a study of blood T cells in healthy people across ages. The study, taken as a whole, reports: Roughly linearly, TCR beta diversity per million T cells fell as age increased.

The authors ran a second PCR of 7 to 11 cycles using a sample-barcoded 5' primer and a J-beta primer mix. TCRdb reprocessed the 5' RACE reads via MiXCR and lists one record per CDR3 protein. The sample contains about 750,000 distinct CDR3 sequences, roughly 50% of which appear only once. Russia was home to the donors, healthy Caucasian individuals aged about 6 to 100. Extracted total RNA amounted to at least 5 micrograms for each sample. This clonotype was observed a handful of times. Its cognate antigen is unknown. The germline V gene has CDR1 MNHEY and CDR2 SVGEGT. The CDR3 loop spans 14 amino acids. Trimming at V came to 7 bases and at J to 5 bases, leaving 10 bases not matched to a gene.

Source material: blood. The clonotype was recovered from an elderly man in good health. V usage is TRBV6-2 or TRBV6-3 and J usage is TRBJ2-7; 8 nucleotides agree with TRBD2. The CDR3 coding sequence is TGTGCCAGCATTCCGCGGGGGGTTCGCGACGAGCAGTACTTC. It codes for CASIPRGVRDEQYF.